This T cell receptor (beta chain) was profiled in a study of CD8 T cells in Susac syndrome. TEMRA cells were FACS-enriched, with CD8+ and CD4+ T cells isolated negatively. This CDR3 spans 17 amino acids. Unmatched junction bases numbered 14, after V lost 6 bases and J lost 5 bases. Germline V gene lookup returns CDR1 MNHEY and CDR2 SMNVEV (reference sequence). RNA amounts of 0.5 to 1 ug underwent reverse transcription with random hexamers. Using its own MiXCR run on the immunoSEQ multiplex PCR reads, TCRdb lists one record per CDR3 protein. The sample includes roughly 200,000 distinct CDR3 sequences, approximately 95% of them seen just once.

Sequencing input: CD8+ T cells from PBMCs. The gene calls are TRBV27 and TRBJ1-5; 9 bases are a match to TRBD1. This clonotype originated in a human donor with multiple sclerosis. The CDR3 protein is CASRPGTGFSVDQPQHF. The CDR3 bases are TGTGCCAGCAGACCCGGGACAGGGTTCTCGGTCGATCAGCCCCAGCATTTT.